This TCR beta chain originates from a study of blood T cells in healthy people across ages. Trimming pared 4 bases from V and 1 base from J, leaving 17 bases between. The CDR3 extends over 16 amino acids. In germline, CDR1 is MGHRA, CDR2 YSYEKL. Primed by a sample-barcoded 5' primer and a J-beta primer mix, a second PCR proceeded for about 6 to 12 cycles. TCRdb passed the 5' RACE reads through MiXCR, listing each CDR3 protein once. The sample lists about 1.4 million distinct CDR3 sequences, roughly 60% occurring once. Sequenced input: blood. The sequence came from a man between 18 and 29 years old in good health. The rearrangement uses TRBV4-1 and TRBJ2-7; D is possibly TRBD2 (6 bases). CDR3 bases: TGCGCCAGCAGCCCTAGGCAAATAGCGGCATCCTACGAGCAGTACTTC. Its protein product is CASSPRQIAASYEQYF.